Sequencing of this TCR beta chain was carried out in a study of blood T cell repertoires in COVID-19. Study details: Sites in the United States, Italy and Spain provided acute and convalescent COVID-19 samples. The cDNA or gDNA used as material had been derived from T cells, B-cell-depleted T cells, or PBMCs.

The assay was immunoSEQ multiplex PCR, and TCRdb's table has in-frame clones only and misses some. The sample lists approximately 330,000 clones, roughly 89% occurring once. Germline CDR1 and CDR2: KGHSH and LQKENI. Trimming took 3 bases from V and 5 from J, leaving 7 bases between them. The CDR3 covers 13 residues. The Seattle patients, enrolled during active infection, were followed longitudinally. Sequenced sample: peripheral blood. The TCR sequence derives from a man between 25 and 39 years old with COVID-19, enrolled during active disease. This chain links TRBV18 with TRBJ2-2, with D uncertain. The CDR3 sequence: CASSPGLTGELFF. The CDR3 DNA sequence: TGTGCCAGCTCACCCGGGTTGACCGGGGAGCTGTTTTTT.